The 32 T cell receptor beta chains given below trace back to one sample, sequenced in a study of blood T cell repertoires in COVID-19. Assay: immunoSEQ multiplex PCR; the TCRdb copy retains only in-frame clones and omits some. The sample lists more than 110,000 clones, 82% seen once, with about 4.3% in the top ten. The sequenced sample consisted of peripheral blood. These receptors came from a woman older than 75 with acute or convalescent COVID-19.

This sequence joins TRBV15 and TRBJ2-7; D gene ambiguous. Trimming stripped 0 bases from V and 1 base from J, with 16 bases between. The CDR3 extends over 17 amino acids. The germline V gene has CDR1 LNHNV and CDR2 YYDKDF (reference sequence). The CDR3 bases are TGTGCCACCAGCAGAGAAATGGTCGTATACAGATCCTACGAGCAGTACTTC. It is translated as CATSREMVVYRSYEQYF.

V is TRBV3-1 (or the pseudogene TRBV3-2) and J is TRBJ1-2; 8 bases line up with TRBD1. The germline V gene has CDR1 LGHDT and CDR2 YNNKEL (reference sequence). This CDR3 has 16 residues. Unmatched junction bases numbered 7, after V lost 0 bases and J lost 4 bases. Here the CDR3 reads CASSQDMTGEGYGYTF. In nucleotides, the CDR3 is TGTGCCAGCAGCCAAGATATGACAGGGGAGGGCTATGGCTACACCTTC.

A single count supports this clone. The rearrangement links TRBV28 to TRBJ1-5; possibly TRBD1 for D (6 bases). Germline CDR1 reads MDHEN; CDR2 reads SYDVKM. There are 13 residues in the CDR3. With 3 bases removed from V and 6 bases from J, the gap between germline ends came to 9 bases. As DNA, the CDR3 is TGTGCCAGCAGTTTCGGCAGGGGTCAGCCCCAGCATTTT. Protein: CASSFGRGQPQHF.

This chain links TRBV2 with TRBJ2-7, with 8 bases matching TRBD2. The CDR3 totals 14 residues. V shed 6 bases, J shed 12 bases, and the junction held 16 bases outside the gene matches. Per germline, CDR1 SNHLY and CDR2 FYNNEI. CDR3 in DNA: TGTGCCAGCAGGGGAGACAGAGTGCGGGGGGACTGGTACTTC. Amino acid sequence: CASRGDRVRGDWYF.

J is TRBJ2-7 and V is TRBV19, with 9 bases matching TRBD1. The germline gives CDR1 LNHDA, CDR2 SQIVND (reference sequence). This CDR3 comprises 15 residues. The ends lost 5 bases at V and 3 bases at J; junction bases unmatched: 8. This CDR3 is CASSVQTGGFYEQYF. CDR3 DNA: TGTGCCAGTAGTGTTCAGACAGGGGGGTTCTACGAGCAGTACTTC.

The chain links TRBV28 to TRBJ2-1; 9 positions match TRBD1. V shed 5 bases, J shed 8 bases, and the junction held 10 bases outside the gene matches. Germline V gene lookup returns CDR1 MDHEN and CDR2 SYDVKM. The CDR3 extends over 15 amino acids. As DNA, the CDR3 is TGTGCCAGCAGTCCCGGGACAGGGTTGGGAGATGAGCAGTTCTTC. It yields the protein CASSPGTGLGDEQFF.

The gene calls are TRBV2 and TRBJ2-7; tentatively, D is TRBD2 (6 bases). The V and J ends lost 3 bases and 2 bases respectively, with 11 bases between them. The CDR3 length is 14 residues. CDR1 and CDR2 from the germline V gene are SNHLY and FYNNEI. The CDR3 loop is CASSEFGTAYEQYF. The CDR3 nucleotides are TGTGCCAGCAGTGAGTTTGGGACTGCCTACGAGCAGTACTTC.

V and J are TRBV5-6 and TRBJ2-7; maybe TRBD1 (5 bases). V lost 5 bases, J lost 0 bases, and 15 bases lay in between. Germline V gene sequence: CDR1 SGHDT, CDR2 YYEEEE. There are 15 residues in the CDR3. CDR3 sequence reads: CASRPDSSSSYEQYF. For the CDR3, the DNA is TGTGCCAGCAGACCCGACAGTTCGAGCTCCTACGAGCAGTACTTC. Combining the CDR3 with reference TRBV5-6 and TRBJ2-7 gives the whole variable domain DAGVTQSPTHLIKTRGQQVTLRCSPKSGHDTVSWYQQALGQGPQFIFQYYEEEERQRGNFPDRFSGHQFPNYSSELNVNALLLGDSALYLCASRPDSSSSYEQYFGPGTRLTVT.

Only a few counts were recorded for this clone. The J gene is TRBJ1-5, the V gene TRBV6-2 or TRBV6-3; a weak D match, TRBD1 (6 bases). The V gene lost 0 bases and the J gene lost 1 base, with 13 bases spanning the gap. Per germline, CDR1 MNHEY and CDR2 SVGEGT. The length of the CDR3 is 17 residues. The CDR3 protein is CASSYSGGGRSNQPQHF. The CDR3 region has the DNA TGTGCCAGCAGTTACTCTGGCGGGGGGCGAAGCAATCAGCCCCAGCATTTT.

The chain uses TRBV5-4 and TRBJ2-7; 8 nucleotides match TRBD2. V shed 3 bases and J 3 bases; nucleotides not matched to a gene: 8. Germline V lookup: CDR1 SGHNT, CDR2 YYREEE (reference sequence). This CDR3 comprises 15 residues. In DNA, the CDR3 is TGTGCCAGCAGCTCCCCGTGGCGGGGGGACTACGAGCAGTACTTC. Translated, it gives CASSSPWRGDYEQYF.

V gene TRBV2 combines with J gene TRBJ1-5; D perhaps matches TRBD1 (5 bases). The ends were cut back, 6 bases at V and 3 bases at J, with 12 bases in the middle. Per germline, CDR1 SNHLY and CDR2 FYNNEI. The CDR3 has 14 amino acids. CDR3: CASRTDTINQPQHF. In nucleotides, the CDR3 is TGTGCCAGCAGGACAGATACGATCAATCAGCCCCAGCATTTT. Together with reference TRBV2 and TRBJ1-5, the CDR3 gives the full variable domain: EPEVTQTPSHQVTQMGQEVILRCVPISNHLYFYWYRQILGQKVEFLVSFYNNEISEKSEIFDDQFSVERPDGSNFTLKIRSTKLEDSAMYFCASRTDTINQPQHFGDGTRLSIL.

J is TRBJ2-5 and V is TRBV2; 9 bases agree with TRBD2. The CDR3 has 12 amino acids. V lost 8 bases and J lost 7; bases outside the gene matches: 5. CDR1 SNHLY and CDR2 FYNNEI come from the germline V gene. The CDR3 DNA reads TGTGCCAGCGCGGGGGGGGGCTCGACCCAGTACTTC. Encoded protein: CASAGGGSTQYF.

This clone has just one count. The chain couples TRBV11-3 to TRBJ2-3; a possible D gene is TRBD1 (6 bases). V was trimmed by 5 bases and J by 2 bases, leaving 17 bases between them. Germline assignment: CDR1 SGHNT and CDR2 YENEEA. This CDR3 spans 16 amino acids. CDR3 nucleotide sequence: TGTGCCAGCAGCCGACGGGAAGGACAGAACACAGATACGCAGTATTTT. Protein product: CASSRREGQNTDTQYF.

The sample holds one count of this clone. CDR3 sequence (DNA): TGTGCCATCAGTGCGACAGGGGGCGGGTTGGAGACCCAGTACTTC. Amino acids: CAISATGGGLETQYF. The chain uses TRBV10-3 and TRBJ2-5; 10 bases map to TRBD1. The J segment lost 5 bases and the V segment lost 4 bases, leaving 7 bases of the junction unmatched. CDR3 length: 15 amino acids. Germline assignment: CDR1 ENHRY and CDR2 SYGVKD.

This sequence joins TRBV19 and TRBJ1-1, with 10 bases aligning to TRBD1. This CDR3 contains 16 residues. Germline V gene lookup returns CDR1 LNHDA and CDR2 SQIVND (reference sequence). The trim removed 6 bases at V and 4 bases at J, leaving 11 bases unmatched. CDR3 amino acids: CASSLRTGGLGTEAFF. As DNA, the CDR3 is TGTGCCAGTAGCCTGAGGACAGGGGGATTAGGCACTGAAGCTTTCTTT. Full variable domain (missing parts from reference TRBV19 and TRBJ1-1): DGGITQSPKYLFRKEGQNVTLSCEQNLNHDAMYWYRQDPGQGLRLIYYSQIVNDFQKGDIAEGYSVSREKKESFPLTVTSAQKNPTAFYLCASSLRTGGLGTEAFFGQGTRLTVV.

The chain uses TRBV27 and TRBJ2-1; 7 bases match TRBD2. Looked up from germline, CDR1 is MNHEY and CDR2 is SMNVEV (reference sequence). The CDR3 covers 15 residues. The trim removed 3 bases at V and 1 base at J, leaving 3 bases unmatched. The chain's CDR3 is CASSLSGTSYNEQFF. DNA of the CDR3: TGTGCCAGCAGTTTGAGCGGGACTTCCTACAATGAGCAGTTCTTC.

V is TRBV28 and J is TRBJ2-3; a possible D gene is TRBD1 (5 bases). CDR1 and CDR2 (germline): MDHEN, SYDVKM. V was trimmed by 0 bases and J by 2 bases, leaving 9 bases between them. The CDR3 extends over 15 amino acids. The CDR3 here is CASSLWQGITDTQYF. The CDR3 bases are TGTGCCAGCAGTTTATGGCAGGGAATCACAGATACGCAGTATTTT. The whole variable domain, filled in from reference TRBV28 and TRBJ2-3, reads DVKVTQSSRYLVKRTGEKVFLECVQDMDHENMFWYRQDPGLGLRLIYFSYDVKMKEKGDIPEGYSVSREKKERFSLILESASTNQTSMYLCASSLWQGITDTQYFGPGTRLTVL.

The gene calls are TRBV14 and TRBJ1-2; 8 nucleotides line up with TRBD1. CDR3 length: 16 residues. Germline values: CDR1 SGHDN, CDR2 FVKESK. J lost 5 bases, V lost 0 bases, and 8 bases had no gene match. For the CDR3, the DNA is TGTGCCAGCAGCCAAGATTCTTGGACAGGGAAATATGGCTACACCTTC. Amino acids: CASSQDSWTGKYGYTF.

The chain uses TRBV25-1 and TRBJ2-1, with 10 bases that match TRBD2. V lost 8 bases and J lost 4; bases outside the gene matches: 5. This CDR3 is 14 amino acids long. In germline, CDR1 is MGHDK, CDR2 SYGVNS. The CDR3 reads CASGRLAGYNEQFF. Here the CDR3 DNA reads TGTGCCAGCGGGAGACTAGCGGGTTACAATGAGCAGTTCTTC.

This CDR3 reads CASTGGISGNTIYF. Written as DNA, the CDR3 is TGTGCCAGTACCGGGGGGATCTCTGGAAACACCATATATTTT. V is TRBV19 and J is TRBJ1-3; D perhaps matches TRBD1 (5 bases). The CDR3 is 14 amino acids. V lost 7 bases and J lost 0, with 10 bases in between. Germline values: CDR1 LNHDA, CDR2 SQIVND (reference sequence).

The chain has TRBV7-8 and TRBJ2-1; 12 bases agree with TRBD2. CDR1 and CDR2 from the germline V gene are SGHVS and FQNEAQ. This CDR3 comprises 14 residues. J was trimmed by 2 bases and V by 10 bases; bases with no gene match: 3. CDR3 in DNA: TGTGCCACTACTAGCGGGGGGCCCTACAATGAGCAGTTCTTC. Translated: CATTSGGPYNEQFF. The whole variable domain, remainder taken from reference TRBV7-8 and TRBJ2-1, is GAGVSQSPRYKVAKRGQDVALRCDPISGHVSLFWYQQALGQGPEFLTYFQNEAQLDKSGLPSDRFFAERPEGSVSTLKIQRTQQEDSAVYLCATTSGGPYNEQFFGPGTRLTVL.

The rearrangement uses TRBV5-1 and TRBJ2-3; TRBD2 matches 11 bases. Germline lookup yields CDR1 SGHRS and CDR2 YFSETQ. V dropped 4 bases and J dropped 4; count of bases not matched to a gene: 5. This CDR3 comprises 15 residues. The CDR3 region is CASSSSLAGADTQYF. In nucleotides, the CDR3 is TGCGCCAGCAGCAGCTCACTAGCGGGAGCAGATACGCAGTATTTT.

V usage is TRBV5-4 and J usage is TRBJ1-1; D call uncertain. The CDR3 contains 14 residues. Germline CDR1 is SGHNT and CDR2 is YYREEE (reference sequence). Deletions cut 3 bases from V and 0 bases from J, with 9 bases between. The CDR3 is CASSSAMMNTEAFF. The CDR3 region has the DNA TGTGCCAGCAGCTCTGCGATGATGAACACTGAAGCTTTCTTT.

The DNA for the CDR3 is TGTGCCAGCAGCCCCTTGGAGGAGGGGGAGACCCAGTACTTC. Translated: CASSPLEEGETQYF. The gene calls are TRBV21-1 and TRBJ2-5; TRBD2 is the table's D call and was not checked against the DNA. TRBV21-1 is reported as a pseudogene. There are 14 residues in the CDR3.

This clone showed up just once. The chain has TRBV18 and TRBJ2-7; D call uncertain. The V gene lost 1 base and the J gene lost 11 bases, with 12 bases spanning the gap. The CDR3 loop spans 12 amino acids. The V gene's germline CDR1 is KGHSH and CDR2 LQKENI. The CDR3 DNA follows: TGTGCCAGCTCACCACAATCAGGTTGGGAGTACTTC. Its protein product is CASSPQSGWEYF.

The rearrangement joins TRBV24-1 to TRBJ2-1; 10 positions match TRBD2. The CDR3 runs to 14 residues. The germline CDR1 and CDR2 sequences are KGHDR and SFDVKD. The ends lost 6 bases at V and 6 bases at J; junction bases unmatched: 4. The CDR3 protein is CATSIAGGSNEQFF. For the CDR3, the DNA is TGTGCCACCAGTATAGCGGGAGGATCCAATGAGCAGTTCTTC.

This chain connects TRBV20-1 to TRBJ1-2, with 7 bases identical to TRBD1. V was pared by 6 bases and J by 8 bases, with 3 bases of the junction left unmatched. Germline V CDR1 and CDR2: DFQATT, SNEGSKA (reference sequence). This CDR3 is 10 amino acids long. In DNA form, the CDR3 reads TGCAGTGCAGGACAGGCGGGCTACACCTTC. Its protein is CSAGQAGYTF.

This clone showed up just a few times. The chain is built from TRBV7-2 and TRBJ2-3; 10 bases line up with TRBD2. This CDR3 is 11 amino acids long. Germline CDR1 SGHTA, CDR2 FQGNSA. Losses at the gene ends were 5 bases for V and 11 bases for J; bases not matched to a gene: 1. The CDR3 is CASSASGGQYF. The CDR3 DNA reads as TGTGCCAGCAGCGCTAGCGGGGGGCAGTATTTT.

This chain connects TRBV11-3 to TRBJ1-1, with D hard to call. The V and J ends lost 3 bases and 1 base respectively, with 6 bases between them. The germline gives CDR1 SGHNT, CDR2 YENEEA. The CDR3 consists of 13 residues. CDR3 amino acids: CASSFHPNTEAFF. The DNA of the CDR3 is TGTGCCAGCAGCTTTCATCCGAACACTGAAGCTTTCTTT.

The chain joins TRBV24-1 to TRBJ2-3; 12 positions agree with TRBD2. CDR1 KGHDR and CDR2 SFDVKD come from the germline V gene. The V and J ends lost 1 base and 3 bases, in that order; junction bases with no gene match: 10. This CDR3 has 19 amino acids. This chain's CDR3 is CATSDLEASGGGWTDTQYF. In nucleotides, the CDR3 is TGTGCCACCAGTGATTTAGAAGCTAGCGGGGGGGGTTGGACAGATACGCAGTATTTT.

This clone showed up just once. The chain is built from TRBV5-1 and TRBJ1-1; no clear D gene. With 0 bases removed from V and 5 bases from J, the gap between germline ends came to 8 bases. The CDR3 spans 13 residues. CDR1 and CDR2 from the germline V gene are SGHRS and YFSETQ. In DNA, the CDR3 is TGCGCCAGCAGCTTGGCAGGCCGGACTGAAGCTTTCTTT. Its translation is CASSLAGRTEAFF.

The chain joins TRBV4-1 to TRBJ2-5, with 10 bases that match TRBD1. With 0 bases clipped from V and 1 base from J, the junction kept 2 bases outside the gene matches. Germline lookup yields CDR1 MGHRA and CDR2 YSYEKL. This CDR3 has 16 residues. CDR3 protein: CASSQDWTGGQETQYF. The DNA of the CDR3 is TGCGCCAGCAGCCAAGATTGGACAGGGGGCCAAGAGACCCAGTACTTC.